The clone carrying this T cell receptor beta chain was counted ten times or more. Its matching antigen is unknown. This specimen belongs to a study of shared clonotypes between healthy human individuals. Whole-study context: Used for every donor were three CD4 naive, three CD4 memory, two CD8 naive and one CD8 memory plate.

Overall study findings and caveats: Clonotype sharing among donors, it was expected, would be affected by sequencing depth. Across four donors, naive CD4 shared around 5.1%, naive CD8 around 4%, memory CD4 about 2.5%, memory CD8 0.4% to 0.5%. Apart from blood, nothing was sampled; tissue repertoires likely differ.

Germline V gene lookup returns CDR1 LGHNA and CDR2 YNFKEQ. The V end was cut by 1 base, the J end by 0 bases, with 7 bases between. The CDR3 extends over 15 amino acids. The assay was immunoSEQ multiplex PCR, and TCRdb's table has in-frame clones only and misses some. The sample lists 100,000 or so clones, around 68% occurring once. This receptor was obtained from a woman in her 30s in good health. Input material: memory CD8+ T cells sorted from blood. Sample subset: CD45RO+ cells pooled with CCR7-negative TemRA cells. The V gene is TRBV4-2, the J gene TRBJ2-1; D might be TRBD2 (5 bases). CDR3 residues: CASSQVGSSYNEQFF. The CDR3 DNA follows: TGTGCCAGCAGCCAAGTTGGGAGCTCCTACAATGAGCAGTTCTTC.